This TCR beta chain is from a study of blood T cell repertoires in COVID-19. Turning to the study itself: PBMCs, B-cell-depleted T cells, or T cells were the source of the cDNA or gDNA that made up the material.

In the study's own analysis: Counts of nucleated cells, estimated from reference gene primer amplification, were obtained. Some clones are missing from TCRdb's copy, which holds only in-frame ones; the method was immunoSEQ multiplex PCR. V and J calls and clone size are those listed in that table; D and trimming were worked out from the DNA. The sample has some 64,000 clones, 72% seen once. Trimming stripped 7 bases from V and 3 bases from J, with 19 bases between. The V gene's germline CDR1 is MNHEY and CDR2 SMNVEV (reference sequence). The CDR3 totals 15 residues. This receptor was obtained from an older woman who had been exposed to COVID-19. The chain joins TRBV27 to TRBJ2-7; D unresolved. What was sequenced was PBMCs or T cells enriched from blood (not recorded which). CDR3 amino acids: CASTLNGNGFYEQYF. The DNA of the CDR3 is TGTGCCAGCACCCTTAATGGTAATGGCTTCTACGAGCAGTACTTC.